This TCR beta chain appears in the sequencing data of a study of T cells in Graves' hyperthyroidism and ophthalmopathy. Overall study results and limits: A median about 6.2 months before onset, the model predicted ophthalmopathy. Most clonotypes expanded in thyroid above 0.001 were likewise present in blood.

The germline gives CDR1 ENHRY, CDR2 SYGVKD. The CDR3 sequence is 18 residues long. J lost 2 bases, V lost 0 bases, and 7 bases had no gene match. In patients aged 18 to 65, hyperthyroidism was newly diagnosed, with duration under 2 months. Lactation, pregnancy, other autoimmune disease or uncontrolled infection excluded patients. At least ten counts were recorded for this clonotype. Antigen specificity is unknown. TCR beta CDR3 region amplification was performed from RNA transcripts. In the first-round RT-PCR of the TCR CDR3, the HTBI primer set was used. TCRdb recomputed calls from the multiplex PCR reads with MiXCR, one row per CDR3 protein. The table has 280,000 or so distinct CDR3 sequences, 25% seen once.

Sequenced material: blood. This sequence originates from a man in his forties or fifties with Graves' hyperthyroidism that later progressed to Graves' ophthalmopathy. The rearrangement links TRBV10-3 to TRBJ2-4; 10 positions match TRBD1. CDR3 DNA: TGTGCCATCAGTGAGTCTTTAGACAGGGGGCTATCCAAAAACATTCAGTACTTC. The encoded protein is CAISESLDRGLSKNIQYF.